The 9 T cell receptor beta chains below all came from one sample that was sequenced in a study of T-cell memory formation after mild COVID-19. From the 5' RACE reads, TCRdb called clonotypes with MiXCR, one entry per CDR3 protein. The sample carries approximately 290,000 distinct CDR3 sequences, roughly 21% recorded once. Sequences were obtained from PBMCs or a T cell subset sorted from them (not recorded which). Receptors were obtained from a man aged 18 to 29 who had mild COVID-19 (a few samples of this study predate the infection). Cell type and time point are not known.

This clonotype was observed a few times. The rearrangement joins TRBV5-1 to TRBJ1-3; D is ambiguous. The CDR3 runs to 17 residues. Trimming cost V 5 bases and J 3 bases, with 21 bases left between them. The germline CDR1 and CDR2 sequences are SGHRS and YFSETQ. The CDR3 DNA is TGCGCCAGCAGATTAGCCCCGGGCAGGAGAAATGGAAACACCATATATTTT. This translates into CASRLAPGRRNGNTIYF.

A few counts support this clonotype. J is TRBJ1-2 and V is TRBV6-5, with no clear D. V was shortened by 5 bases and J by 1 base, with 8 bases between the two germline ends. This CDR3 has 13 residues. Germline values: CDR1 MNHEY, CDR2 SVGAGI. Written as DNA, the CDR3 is TGTGCCAGCAGTCACGGGTTTAACTATGGCTACACCTTC. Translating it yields CASSHGFNYGYTF.

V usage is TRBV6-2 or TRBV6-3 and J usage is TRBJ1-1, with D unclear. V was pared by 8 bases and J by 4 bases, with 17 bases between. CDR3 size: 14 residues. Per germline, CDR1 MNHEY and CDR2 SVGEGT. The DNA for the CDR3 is TGTGCCAGCGCTTACACAGAACGGGGCACTGAAGCTTTCTTT. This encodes CASAYTERGTEAFF.

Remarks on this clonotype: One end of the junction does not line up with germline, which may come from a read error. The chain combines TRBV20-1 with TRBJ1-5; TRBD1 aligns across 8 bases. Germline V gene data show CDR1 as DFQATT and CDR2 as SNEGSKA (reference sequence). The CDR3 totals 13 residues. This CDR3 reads CSVRQGYNQPQHF. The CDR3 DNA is TGCAGTGTTAGACAGGGGTATAATCAGCCCCAGCATTTT.

CDR3 DNA: TGTGCCAGCAGCCGGAACAGCGGGGGAGATACGCAGTATTTT. Translation: CASSRNSGGDTQYF. V and J are TRBV7-3 and TRBJ2-3; 8 bases are shared with TRBD2. V shed 5 bases and J 5 bases; nucleotides not matched to a gene: 6. This CDR3 has 14 amino acids. CDR1 is SGHTA, CDR2 FQGTGA, per germline.

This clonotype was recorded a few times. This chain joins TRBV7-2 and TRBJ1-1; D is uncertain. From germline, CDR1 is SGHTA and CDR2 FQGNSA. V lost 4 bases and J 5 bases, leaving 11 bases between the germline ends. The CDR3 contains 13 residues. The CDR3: CASSWDGVTEAFF. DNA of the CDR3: TGTGCCAGCAGCTGGGATGGTGTGACTGAAGCTTTCTTT. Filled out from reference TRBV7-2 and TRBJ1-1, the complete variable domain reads GAGVSQSPSNKVTEKGKDVELRCDPISGHTALYWYRQSLGQGLEFLIYFQGNSAPDKSGLPSDRFSAERTGGSVSTLTIQRTQQEDSAVYLCASSWDGVTEAFFGQGTRLTVV.

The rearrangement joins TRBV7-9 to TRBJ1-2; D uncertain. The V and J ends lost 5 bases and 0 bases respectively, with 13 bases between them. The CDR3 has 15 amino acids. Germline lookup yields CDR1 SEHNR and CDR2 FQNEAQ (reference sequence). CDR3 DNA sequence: TGTGCCAGCAGCCCCACCCGGACGACTAACTATGGCTACACCTTC. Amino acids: CASSPTRTTNYGYTF. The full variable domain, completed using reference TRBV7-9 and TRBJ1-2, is DTGVSQNPRHKITKRGQNVTFRCDPISEHNRLYWYRQTLGQGPEFLTYFQNEAQLEKSRLLSDRFSAERPKGSFSTLEIQRTEQGDSAMYLCASSPTRTTNYGYTFGSGTRLTVV.

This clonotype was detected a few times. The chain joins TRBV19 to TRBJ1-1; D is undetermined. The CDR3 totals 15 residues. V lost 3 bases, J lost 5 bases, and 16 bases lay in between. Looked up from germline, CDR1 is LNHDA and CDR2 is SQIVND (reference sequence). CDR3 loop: CASSISPGVRTEAFF. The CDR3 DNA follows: TGTGCCAGTAGTATTTCCCCCGGGGTAAGGACTGAAGCTTTCTTT.

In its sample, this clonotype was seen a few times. CDR3 loop: CASSGQPYQPQHF. CDR3 in DNA: TGTGCCAGCTCCGGACAGCCCTATCAGCCCCAGCATTTT. This chain uses TRBV6-2 or TRBV6-3 with TRBJ1-5; tentatively, D is TRBD1 (6 bases). Between the trimmed V and J ends, which lost 8 bases and 5 bases, there was a span of 13 bases. The germline V gene encodes CDR1 MNHEY and CDR2 SVGEGT. The CDR3 is made up of 13 amino acids.